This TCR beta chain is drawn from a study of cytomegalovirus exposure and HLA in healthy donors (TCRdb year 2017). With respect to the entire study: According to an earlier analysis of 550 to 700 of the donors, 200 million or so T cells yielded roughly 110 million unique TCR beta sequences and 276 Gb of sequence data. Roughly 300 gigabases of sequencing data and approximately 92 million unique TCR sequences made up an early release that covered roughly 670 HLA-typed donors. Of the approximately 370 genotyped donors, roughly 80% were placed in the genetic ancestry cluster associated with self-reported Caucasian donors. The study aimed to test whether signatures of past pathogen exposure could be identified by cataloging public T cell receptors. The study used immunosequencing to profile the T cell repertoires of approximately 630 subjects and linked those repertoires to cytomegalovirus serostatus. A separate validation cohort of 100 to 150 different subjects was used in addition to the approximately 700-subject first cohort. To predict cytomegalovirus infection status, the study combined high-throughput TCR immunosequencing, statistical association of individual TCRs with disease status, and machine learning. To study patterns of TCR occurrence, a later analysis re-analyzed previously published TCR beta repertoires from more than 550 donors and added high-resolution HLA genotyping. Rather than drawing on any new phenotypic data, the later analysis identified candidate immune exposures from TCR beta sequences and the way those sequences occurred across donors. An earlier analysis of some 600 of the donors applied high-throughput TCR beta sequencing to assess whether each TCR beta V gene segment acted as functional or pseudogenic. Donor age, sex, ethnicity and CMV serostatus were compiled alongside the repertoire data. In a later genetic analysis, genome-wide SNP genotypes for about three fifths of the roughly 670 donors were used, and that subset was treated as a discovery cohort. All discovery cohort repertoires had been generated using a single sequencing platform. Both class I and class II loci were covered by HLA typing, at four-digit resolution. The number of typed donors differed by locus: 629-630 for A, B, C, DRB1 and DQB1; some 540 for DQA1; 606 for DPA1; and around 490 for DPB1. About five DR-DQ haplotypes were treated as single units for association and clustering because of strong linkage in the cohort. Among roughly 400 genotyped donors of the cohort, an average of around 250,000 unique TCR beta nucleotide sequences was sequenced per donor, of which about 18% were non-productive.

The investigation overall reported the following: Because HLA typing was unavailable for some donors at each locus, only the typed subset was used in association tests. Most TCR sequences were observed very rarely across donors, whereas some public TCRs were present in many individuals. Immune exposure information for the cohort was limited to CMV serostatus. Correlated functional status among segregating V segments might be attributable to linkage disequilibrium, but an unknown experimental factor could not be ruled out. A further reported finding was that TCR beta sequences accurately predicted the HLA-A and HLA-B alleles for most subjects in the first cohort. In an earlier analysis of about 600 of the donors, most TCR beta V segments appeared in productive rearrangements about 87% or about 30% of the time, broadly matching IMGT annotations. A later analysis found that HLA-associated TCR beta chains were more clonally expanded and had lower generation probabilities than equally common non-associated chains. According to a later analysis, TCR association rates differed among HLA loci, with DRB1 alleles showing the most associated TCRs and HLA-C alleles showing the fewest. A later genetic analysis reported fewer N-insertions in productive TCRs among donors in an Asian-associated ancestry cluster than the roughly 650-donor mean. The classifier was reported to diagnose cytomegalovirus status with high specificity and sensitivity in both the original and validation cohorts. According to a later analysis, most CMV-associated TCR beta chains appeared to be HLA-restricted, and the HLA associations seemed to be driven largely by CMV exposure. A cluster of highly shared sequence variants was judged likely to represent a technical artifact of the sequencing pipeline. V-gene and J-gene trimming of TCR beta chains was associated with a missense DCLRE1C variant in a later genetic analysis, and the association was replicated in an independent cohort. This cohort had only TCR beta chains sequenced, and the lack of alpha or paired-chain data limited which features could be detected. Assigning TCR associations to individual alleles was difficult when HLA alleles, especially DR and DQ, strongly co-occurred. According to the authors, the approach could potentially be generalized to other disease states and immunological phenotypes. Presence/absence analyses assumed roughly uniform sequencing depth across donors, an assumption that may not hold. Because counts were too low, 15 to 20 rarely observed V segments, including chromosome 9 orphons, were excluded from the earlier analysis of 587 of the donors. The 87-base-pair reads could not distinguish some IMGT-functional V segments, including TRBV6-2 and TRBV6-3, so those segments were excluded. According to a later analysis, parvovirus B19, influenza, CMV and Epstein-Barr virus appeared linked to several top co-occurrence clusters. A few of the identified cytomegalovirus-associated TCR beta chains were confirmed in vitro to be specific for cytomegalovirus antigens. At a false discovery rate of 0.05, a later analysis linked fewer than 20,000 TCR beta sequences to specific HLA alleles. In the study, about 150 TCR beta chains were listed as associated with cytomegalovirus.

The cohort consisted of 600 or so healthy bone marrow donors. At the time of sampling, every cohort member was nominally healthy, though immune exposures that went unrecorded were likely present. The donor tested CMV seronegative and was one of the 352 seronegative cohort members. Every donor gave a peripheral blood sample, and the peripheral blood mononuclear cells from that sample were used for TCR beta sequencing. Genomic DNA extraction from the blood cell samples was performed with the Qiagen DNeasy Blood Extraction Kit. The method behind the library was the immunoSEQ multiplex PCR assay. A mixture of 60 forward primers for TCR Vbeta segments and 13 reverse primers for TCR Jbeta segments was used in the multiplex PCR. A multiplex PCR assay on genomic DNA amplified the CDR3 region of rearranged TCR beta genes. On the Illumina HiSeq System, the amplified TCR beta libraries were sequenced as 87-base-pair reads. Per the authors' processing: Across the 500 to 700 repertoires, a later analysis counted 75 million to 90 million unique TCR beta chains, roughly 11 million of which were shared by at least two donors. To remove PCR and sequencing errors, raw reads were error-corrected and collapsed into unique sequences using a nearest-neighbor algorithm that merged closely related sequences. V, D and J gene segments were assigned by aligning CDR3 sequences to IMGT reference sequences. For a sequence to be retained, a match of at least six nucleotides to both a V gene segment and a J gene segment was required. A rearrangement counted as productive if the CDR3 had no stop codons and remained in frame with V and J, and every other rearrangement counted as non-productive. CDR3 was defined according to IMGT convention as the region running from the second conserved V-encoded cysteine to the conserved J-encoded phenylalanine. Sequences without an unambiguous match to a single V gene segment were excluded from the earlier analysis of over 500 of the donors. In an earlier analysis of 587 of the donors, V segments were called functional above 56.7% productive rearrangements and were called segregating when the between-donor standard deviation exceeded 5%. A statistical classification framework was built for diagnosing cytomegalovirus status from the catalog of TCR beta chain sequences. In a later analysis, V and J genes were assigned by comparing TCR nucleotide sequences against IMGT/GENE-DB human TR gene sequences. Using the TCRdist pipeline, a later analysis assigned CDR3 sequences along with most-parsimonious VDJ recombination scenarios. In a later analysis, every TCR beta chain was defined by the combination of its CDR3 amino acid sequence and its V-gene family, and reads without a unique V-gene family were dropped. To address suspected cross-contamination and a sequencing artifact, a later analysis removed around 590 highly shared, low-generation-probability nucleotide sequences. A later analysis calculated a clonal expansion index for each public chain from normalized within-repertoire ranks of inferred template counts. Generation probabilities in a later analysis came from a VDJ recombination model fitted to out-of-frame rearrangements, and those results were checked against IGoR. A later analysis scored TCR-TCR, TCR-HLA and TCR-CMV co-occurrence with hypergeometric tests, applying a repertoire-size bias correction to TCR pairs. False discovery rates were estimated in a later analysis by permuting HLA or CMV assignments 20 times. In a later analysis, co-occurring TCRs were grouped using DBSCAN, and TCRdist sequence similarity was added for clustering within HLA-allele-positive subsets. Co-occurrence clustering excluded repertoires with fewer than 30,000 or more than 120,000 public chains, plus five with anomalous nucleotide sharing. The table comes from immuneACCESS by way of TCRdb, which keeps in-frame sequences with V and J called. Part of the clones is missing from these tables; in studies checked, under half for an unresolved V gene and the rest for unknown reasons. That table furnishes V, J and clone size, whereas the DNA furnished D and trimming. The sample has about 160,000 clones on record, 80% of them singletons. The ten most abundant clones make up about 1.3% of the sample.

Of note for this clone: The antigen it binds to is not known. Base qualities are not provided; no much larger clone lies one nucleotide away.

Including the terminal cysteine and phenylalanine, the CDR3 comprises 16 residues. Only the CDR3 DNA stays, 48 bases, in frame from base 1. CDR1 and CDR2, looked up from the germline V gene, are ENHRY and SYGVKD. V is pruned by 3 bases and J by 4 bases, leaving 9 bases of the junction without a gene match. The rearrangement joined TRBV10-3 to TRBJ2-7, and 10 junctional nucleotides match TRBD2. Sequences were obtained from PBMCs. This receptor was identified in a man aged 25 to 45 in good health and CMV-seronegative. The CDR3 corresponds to CAISDRGSSGGYEQYF. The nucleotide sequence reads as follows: TGTGCCATCAGTGATAGGGGGTCTAGCGGGGGATACGAGCAGTACTTC.